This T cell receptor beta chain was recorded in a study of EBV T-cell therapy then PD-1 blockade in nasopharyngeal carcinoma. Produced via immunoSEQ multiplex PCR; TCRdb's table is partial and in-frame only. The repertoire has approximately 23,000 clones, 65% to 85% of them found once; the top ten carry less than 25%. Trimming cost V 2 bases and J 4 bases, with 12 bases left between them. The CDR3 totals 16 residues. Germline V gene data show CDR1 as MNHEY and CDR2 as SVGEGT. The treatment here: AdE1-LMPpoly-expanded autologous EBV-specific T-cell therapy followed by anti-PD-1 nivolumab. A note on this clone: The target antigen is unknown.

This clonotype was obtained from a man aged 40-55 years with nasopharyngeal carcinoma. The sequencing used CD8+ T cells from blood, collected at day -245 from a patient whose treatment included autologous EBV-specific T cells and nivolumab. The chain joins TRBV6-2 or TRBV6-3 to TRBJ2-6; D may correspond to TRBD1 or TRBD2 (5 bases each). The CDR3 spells CASSYDGGSGANVLTF. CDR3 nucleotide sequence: TGTGCCAGCAGTTACGATGGGGGATCAGGGGCCAACGTCCTGACTTTC.